Reported below is one T cell receptor beta chain. Its target antigen remains unknown. No base qualities exist here, and no much larger clone lies one base off it. The data were obtained in a study of T cell changes during pregnancy in multiple sclerosis (dated by TCRdb to the late 2010s). Some background on the complete study: The study examined how the T cell repertoire changed over the course of pregnancy in women with multiple sclerosis.

The library came from the immunoSEQ multiplex PCR assay. The table comes from immuneACCESS by way of TCRdb, which keeps in-frame sequences with V and J called. Part of the clones is missing from these tables; in studies checked, under half for an unresolved V gene and the rest for unknown reasons. This sample is represented by about 59,000 clones; about 90% of them were singletons. The top ten clones comprise roughly 6.5% of the sample. CDR1 is given as LNHDA and CDR2 as SQIVND, both from the germline V gene (reference sequence). V is pared back by 1 base and J by 4 bases, with 7 bases lying between the germline termini. Including the terminal cysteine and phenylalanine, the CDR3 comprises 13 residues. The entry retains the CDR3 DNA only, 39 bases that are in frame from base 1.

Sequenced here: peripheral blood, sampled in the third trimester of pregnancy. The V and J segments used are TRBV19 and TRBJ2-5, with no reliable assignment of the D segment. The clonotype originates from a female donor in good health, enrolled as a control in a pregnancy study. In nucleotide form, the sequence is TGTGCCAGTAGTATAGGGCGGTTAGAGACCCAGTACTTC. Translated, this gives CASSIGRLETQYF.